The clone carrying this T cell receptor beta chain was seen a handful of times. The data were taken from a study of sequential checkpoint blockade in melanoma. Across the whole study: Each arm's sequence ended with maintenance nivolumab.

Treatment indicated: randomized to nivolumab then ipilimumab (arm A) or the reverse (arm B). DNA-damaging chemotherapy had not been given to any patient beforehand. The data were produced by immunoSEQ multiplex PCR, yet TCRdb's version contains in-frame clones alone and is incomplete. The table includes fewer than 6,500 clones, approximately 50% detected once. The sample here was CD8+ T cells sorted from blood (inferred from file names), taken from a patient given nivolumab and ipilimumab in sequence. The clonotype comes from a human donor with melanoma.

The CDR3 nucleotides read TGTGCCAGCAGCCAGCTAGCGGGGGGGACAGATACGCAGTATTTT. Translation: CASSQLAGGTDTQYF. This chain links TRBV4-2 with TRBJ2-3; 12 bases fit TRBD2. CDR1 and CDR2 from the germline V gene are LGHNA and YNFKEQ. This CDR3 has 15 residues. J was trimmed by 3 bases and V by 3 bases; bases with no gene match: 1.